This T cell receptor beta chain came from a study of blood T cell repertoires in COVID-19. Clones were read by immunoSEQ multiplex PCR, and TCRdb kept only the in-frame ones, dropping some. The sample yields 160,000 or so clones, more than 80% seen once. The CDR3 is 15 amino acids. The V gene end was trimmed by 5 bases and the J gene end by 1 base; junction bases not matched to a gene: 7. Germline V CDR1 and CDR2: MNHEY, SVGAGI. The clonotype was recovered from a woman aged 40 to 49 with acute or convalescent COVID-19. This chain joins TRBV6-5 and TRBJ2-5; 7 bases are a match to TRBD2. Sequences were obtained from peripheral blood. CDR3 in DNA: TGTGCCAGCAGTAAGATGACGGGAGGCCAAGAGACCCAGTACTTC. Translation gives CASSKMTGGQETQYF.